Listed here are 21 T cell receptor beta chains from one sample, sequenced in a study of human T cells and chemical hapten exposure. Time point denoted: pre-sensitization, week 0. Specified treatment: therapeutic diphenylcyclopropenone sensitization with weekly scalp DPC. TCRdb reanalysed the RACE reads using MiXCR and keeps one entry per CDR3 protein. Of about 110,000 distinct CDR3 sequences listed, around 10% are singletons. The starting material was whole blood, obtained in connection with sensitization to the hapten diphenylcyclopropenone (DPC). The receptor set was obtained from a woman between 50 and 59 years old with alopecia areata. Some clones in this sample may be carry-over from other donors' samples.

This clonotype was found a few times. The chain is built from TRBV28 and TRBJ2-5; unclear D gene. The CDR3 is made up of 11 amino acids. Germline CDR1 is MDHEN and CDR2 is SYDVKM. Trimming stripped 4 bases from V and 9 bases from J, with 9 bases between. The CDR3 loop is CASSSDPPQYF. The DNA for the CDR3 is TGTGCCAGCAGTTCTGACCCGCCCCAGTACTTC.

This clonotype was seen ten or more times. CDR3 sequence reads: CASSPKTGFNSNQPQHF. The CDR3 nucleotides are TGTGCCAGCAGCCCTAAGACAGGGTTTAACAGCAATCAGCCCCAGCATTTT. The rearrangement links TRBV7-8 to TRBJ1-5, with 7 bases lining up with TRBD1. Losses at the gene ends were 5 bases for V and 1 base for J; bases not matched to a gene: 11. Germline-derived CDR1 and CDR2 are SGHVS and FQNEAQ. The CDR3 loop spans 17 amino acids.

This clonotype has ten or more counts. DNA for the CDR3: TGTGCCAGCAGCCTAGAAACAGGGCCCTACGAGCAGTACTTC. Translation gives CASSLETGPYEQYF. The chain couples TRBV7-6 to TRBJ2-7; tentatively, D is TRBD1 (6 bases). Trimming pared 5 bases from V and 2 bases from J, leaving 13 bases between. This CDR3 is 14 amino acids long. Germline loops: CDR1 SGHVS, CDR2 FNYEAQ.

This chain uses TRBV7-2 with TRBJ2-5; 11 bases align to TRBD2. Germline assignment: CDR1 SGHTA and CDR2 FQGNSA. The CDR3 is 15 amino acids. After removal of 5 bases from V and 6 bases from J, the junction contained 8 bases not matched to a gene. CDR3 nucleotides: TGTGCCAGCAGCACGGGGACTAGCGGAAGTAAGACCCAGTACTTC. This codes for CASSTGTSGSKTQYF.

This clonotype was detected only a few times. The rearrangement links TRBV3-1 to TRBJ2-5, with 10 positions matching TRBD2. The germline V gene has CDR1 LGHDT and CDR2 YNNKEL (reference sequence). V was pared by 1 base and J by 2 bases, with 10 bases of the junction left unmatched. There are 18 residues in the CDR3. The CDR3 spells CASSQVPAGTSDQETQYF. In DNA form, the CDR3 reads TGTGCCAGCAGCCAAGTTCCAGCCGGGACTAGCGATCAAGAGACCCAGTACTTC.

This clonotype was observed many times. The CDR3 nucleotides read TGTGCCAGCAGCTTAGCTAGGCTCTACGAGCAGTACTTC. Amino acids: CASSLARLYEQYF. V is TRBV11-2 and J is TRBJ2-7; D gene uncertain. V gave up 1 base and J gave up 3 bases, with 7 bases separating them. The CDR3 loop spans 13 amino acids. Germline values: CDR1 SGHAT, CDR2 FQNNGV.

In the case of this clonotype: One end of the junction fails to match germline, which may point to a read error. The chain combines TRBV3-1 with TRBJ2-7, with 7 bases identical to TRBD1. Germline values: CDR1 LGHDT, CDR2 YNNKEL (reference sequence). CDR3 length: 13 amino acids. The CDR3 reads CASSQDNRGATDF. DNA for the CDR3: TGTGCCAGCAGCCAAGATAACAGGGGAGCTACGGACTTC.

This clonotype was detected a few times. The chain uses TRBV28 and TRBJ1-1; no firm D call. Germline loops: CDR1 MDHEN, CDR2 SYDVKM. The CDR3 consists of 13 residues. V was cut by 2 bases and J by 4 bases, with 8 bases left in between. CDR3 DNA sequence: TGTGCCAGCAGTTTACCGCGGGGCACTGAAGCTTTCTTT. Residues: CASSLPRGTEAFF.

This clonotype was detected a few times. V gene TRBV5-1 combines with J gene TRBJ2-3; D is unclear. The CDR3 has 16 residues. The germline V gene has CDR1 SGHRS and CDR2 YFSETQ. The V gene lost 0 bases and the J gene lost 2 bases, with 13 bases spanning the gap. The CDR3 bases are TGCGCCAGCAGCTTGGGGCAGGCCAACCCCACAGATACGCAGTATTTT. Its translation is CASSLGQANPTDTQYF. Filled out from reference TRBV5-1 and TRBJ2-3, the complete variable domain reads KAGVTQTPRYLIKTRGQQVTLSCSPISGHRSVSWYQQTPGQGLQFLFEYFSETQRNKGNFPGRFSGRQFSNSRSEMNVSTLELGDSALYLCASSLGQANPTDTQYFGPGTRLTVL.

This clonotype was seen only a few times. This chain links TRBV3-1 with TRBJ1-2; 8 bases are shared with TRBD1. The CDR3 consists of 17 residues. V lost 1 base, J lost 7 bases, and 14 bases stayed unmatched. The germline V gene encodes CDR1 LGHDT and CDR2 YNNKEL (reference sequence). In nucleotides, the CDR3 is TGTGCCAGCAGCCAAGGGAGCCCCTGGACAGGGATTTTTGGCTACACCTTC. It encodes CASSQGSPWTGIFGYTF.

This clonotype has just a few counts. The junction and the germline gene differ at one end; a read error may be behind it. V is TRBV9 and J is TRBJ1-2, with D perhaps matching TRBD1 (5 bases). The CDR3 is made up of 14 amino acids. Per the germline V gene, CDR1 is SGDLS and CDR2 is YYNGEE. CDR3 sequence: CASSGGAAKYGYTF. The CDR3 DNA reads TGTGCCAGCAGCGGCGGGGCAGCTAAGTATGGCTACACCTTC. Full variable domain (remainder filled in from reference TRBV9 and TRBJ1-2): DSGVTQTPKHLITATGQRVTLRCSPRSGDLSVYWYQQSLDQGLQFLIQYYNGEERAKGNILERFSAQQFPDLHSELNLSSLELGDSALYFCASSGGAAKYGYTFGSGTRLTVV.

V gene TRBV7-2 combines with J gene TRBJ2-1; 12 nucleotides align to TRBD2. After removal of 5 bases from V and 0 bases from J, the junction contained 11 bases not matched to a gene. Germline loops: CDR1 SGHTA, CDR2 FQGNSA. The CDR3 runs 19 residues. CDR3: CASSPSGLAGLSSYNEQFF. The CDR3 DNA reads TGTGCCAGCAGCCCTTCCGGACTAGCGGGGCTGAGCTCCTACAATGAGCAGTTCTTC.

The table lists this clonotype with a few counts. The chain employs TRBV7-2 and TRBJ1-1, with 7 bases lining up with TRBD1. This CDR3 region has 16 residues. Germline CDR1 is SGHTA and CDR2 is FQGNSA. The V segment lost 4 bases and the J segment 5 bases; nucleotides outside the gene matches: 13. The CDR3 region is CASSYSTGPISTEAFF. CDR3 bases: TGTGCCAGCAGCTACTCGACAGGGCCGATAAGTACTGAAGCTTTCTTT.

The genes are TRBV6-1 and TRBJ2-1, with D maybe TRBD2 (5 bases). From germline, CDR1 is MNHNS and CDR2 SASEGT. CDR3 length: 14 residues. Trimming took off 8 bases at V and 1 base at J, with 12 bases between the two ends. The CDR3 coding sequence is TGTGCCAGCTGGGCGGGTGGATCCTACAATGAGCAGTTCTTC. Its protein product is CASWAGGSYNEQFF.

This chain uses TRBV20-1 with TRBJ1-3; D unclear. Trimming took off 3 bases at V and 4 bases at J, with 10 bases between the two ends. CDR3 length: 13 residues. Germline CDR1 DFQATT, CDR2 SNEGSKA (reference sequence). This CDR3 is CSARPRGGNTIYF. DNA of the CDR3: TGCAGTGCTAGGCCCCGAGGGGGAAACACCATATATTTT.

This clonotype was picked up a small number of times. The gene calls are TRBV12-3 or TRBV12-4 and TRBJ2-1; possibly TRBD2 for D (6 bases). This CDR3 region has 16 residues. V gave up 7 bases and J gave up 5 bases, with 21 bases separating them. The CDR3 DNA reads TGTGCCAGCAACCGCCTAACTCAGGGAGGAAACAATGAGCAGTTCTTC. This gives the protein CASNRLTQGGNNEQFF.

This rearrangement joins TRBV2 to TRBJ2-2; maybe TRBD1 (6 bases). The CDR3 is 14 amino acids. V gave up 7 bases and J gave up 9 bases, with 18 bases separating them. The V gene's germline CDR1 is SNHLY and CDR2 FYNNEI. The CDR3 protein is CASTGRGQYRELFF. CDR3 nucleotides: TGTGCCAGCACGGGGAGAGGACAGTACAGGGAGCTGTTTTTT.

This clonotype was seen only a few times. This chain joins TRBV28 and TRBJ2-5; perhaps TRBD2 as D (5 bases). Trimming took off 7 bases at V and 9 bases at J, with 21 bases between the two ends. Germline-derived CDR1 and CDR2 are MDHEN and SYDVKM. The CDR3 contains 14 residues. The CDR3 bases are TGTGCCAGCAACCCCGACCTCACGGGGAAGTCCCAGTACTTC. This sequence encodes CASNPDLTGKSQYF.

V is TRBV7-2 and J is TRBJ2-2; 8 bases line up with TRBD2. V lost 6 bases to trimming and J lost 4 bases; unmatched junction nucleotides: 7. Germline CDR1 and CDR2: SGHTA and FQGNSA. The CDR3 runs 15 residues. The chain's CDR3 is CASRTAGAGTGELFF. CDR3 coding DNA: TGTGCCAGCAGGACAGCGGGGGCGGGCACCGGGGAGCTGTTTTTT. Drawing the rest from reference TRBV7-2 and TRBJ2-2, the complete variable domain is GAGVSQSPSNKVTEKGKDVELRCDPISGHTALYWYRQSLGQGLEFLIYFQGNSAPDKSGLPSDRFSAERTGGSVSTLTIQRTQQEDSAVYLCASRTAGAGTGELFFGEGSRLTVL.

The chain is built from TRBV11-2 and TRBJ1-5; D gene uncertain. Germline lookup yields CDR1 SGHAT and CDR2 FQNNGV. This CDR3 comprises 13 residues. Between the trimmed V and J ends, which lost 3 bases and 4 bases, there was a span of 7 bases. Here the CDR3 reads CASSFTGNQPQHF. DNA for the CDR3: TGTGCCAGCAGCTTTACGGGGAATCAGCCCCAGCATTTT.

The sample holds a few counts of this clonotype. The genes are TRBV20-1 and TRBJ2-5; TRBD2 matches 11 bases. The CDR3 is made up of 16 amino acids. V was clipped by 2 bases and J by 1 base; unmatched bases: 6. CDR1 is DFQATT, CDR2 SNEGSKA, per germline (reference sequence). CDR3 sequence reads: CSARYLTSGTQETQYF. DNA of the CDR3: TGCAGTGCTAGATATCTGACTAGCGGGACCCAAGAGACCCAGTACTTC.